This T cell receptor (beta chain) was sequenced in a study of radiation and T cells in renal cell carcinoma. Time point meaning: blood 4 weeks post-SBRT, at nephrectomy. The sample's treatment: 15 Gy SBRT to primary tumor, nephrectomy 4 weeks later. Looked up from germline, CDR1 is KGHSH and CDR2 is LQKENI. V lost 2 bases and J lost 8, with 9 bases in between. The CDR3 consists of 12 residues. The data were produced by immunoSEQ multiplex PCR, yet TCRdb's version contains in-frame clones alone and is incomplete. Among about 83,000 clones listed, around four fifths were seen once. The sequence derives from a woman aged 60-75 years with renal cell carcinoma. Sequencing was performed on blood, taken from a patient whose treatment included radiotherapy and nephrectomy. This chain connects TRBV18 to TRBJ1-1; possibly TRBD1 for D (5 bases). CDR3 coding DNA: TGTGCCAGCTCACCATCGAGACAGGAAGCTTTCTTT. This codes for CASSPSRQEAFF.